A selection of T cell receptor beta chains follows, all from one sample in a study of Ad26.COV2.S vaccination and SARS-CoV-2 variants. Sequencing was performed with immunoSEQ multiplex PCR; in TCRdb, only in-frame clones are kept and a portion is missing. The sample contains some 300,000 clones, around four fifths of which appear only once. Specimen: peripheral blood, collected in a trial of Ad26.COV2.S vaccine versus placebo. The receptors shown here come from a person aged 18-60 years who received the Ad26.COV2.S COVID-19 vaccine or a placebo. Each CDR3 is given with its conserved first and last residue. Only some rows state a clone size, as once, few, many or a class for expanded clones.

CDR3,V,size,J
CASSFGQGSTEAFF,TRBV5-6,NA,TRBJ1-1
CAISQAGPAGDEQFF,TRBV10-3,NA,TRBJ2-1
CASSASDSRGVEQYF,TRBV11-1,NA,TRBJ2-7
CASSQTGQGGNTIYF,TRBV6-5,NA,TRBJ1-3
CASSQEGGGFGEQYF,TRBV4-1,NA,TRBJ2-7
CASSLATGAGLETQYF,TRBV5-1,NA,TRBJ2-5
CASSKSSYNEQFF,TRBV5-1,NA,TRBJ2-1
CAINPGGTDTQYF,TRBV10-3,NA,TRBJ2-3
CASSLTGGADTQYF,TRBV11-2,NA,TRBJ2-3
CASRVDRYTEAFF,TRBV28,once,TRBJ1-1
CASPTATNTGELFF,TRBV6-5,once,TRBJ2-2
CASSIGAGGYNEQFF,TRBV19,NA,TRBJ2-1
CASDLRGGYQPQHF,TRBV28,few,TRBJ1-5
CASQGSEQLQGVSRRSPLHF,TRBV5-5,NA,TRBJ1-6
CASGRSGGVDEQYF,TRBV7-8,once,TRBJ2-7
CASSARGRWSEAFF,TRBV28,NA,TRBJ1-1
CASSSGHGTGESPLHF,TRBV5-4,few,TRBJ1-6
CASSPSAGSGNQPQHF,TRBV19,NA,TRBJ1-5
CASSPPNGDTDTQYF,TRBV6-6,once,TRBJ2-3
CASSLSGTVEGWRYAGF,TRBV5-1,NA,TRBJ2-3
CASSRLNQPQHF,TRBV2,NA,TRBJ1-5
CATSRRGPLQETQYF,TRBV15,NA,TRBJ2-5
CASSARTSGGPNTGELFF,TRBV5-1,NA,TRBJ2-2
CASRTGGKSTEAFF,TRBV2,NA,TRBJ1-1
CASSLEFGSEYF,TRBV5-1,once,TRBJ2-4
CATSRDPPWQGSTGELFF,TRBV15,few,TRBJ2-2
CASSLWGNEQYF,TRBV5-4,once,TRBJ2-7
CASSLLGTANTEAFF,TRBV5-1,NA,TRBJ1-1
CASSLGDRGFADTQYF,TRBV5-1,NA,TRBJ2-3
CAISETYRGRETQYF,TRBV24-1,NA,TRBJ2-5
CASIQSQGAGTGELFF,TRBV5-6,NA,TRBJ2-2
CASGLATGTSGYTGELFF,TRBV12-5,NA,TRBJ2-2
CASSNSVTGGSSYNSPLHF,TRBV27,NA,TRBJ1-6
CASRGDRNTGELFF,TRBV2,NA,TRBJ2-2
CASSEARGGWPDDYEQYF,TRBV6-1,NA,TRBJ2-7
CASSLPGHSSGANVLTF,TRBV27,NA,TRBJ2-6
CASSVSTNTEAFF,TRBV9,NA,TRBJ1-1